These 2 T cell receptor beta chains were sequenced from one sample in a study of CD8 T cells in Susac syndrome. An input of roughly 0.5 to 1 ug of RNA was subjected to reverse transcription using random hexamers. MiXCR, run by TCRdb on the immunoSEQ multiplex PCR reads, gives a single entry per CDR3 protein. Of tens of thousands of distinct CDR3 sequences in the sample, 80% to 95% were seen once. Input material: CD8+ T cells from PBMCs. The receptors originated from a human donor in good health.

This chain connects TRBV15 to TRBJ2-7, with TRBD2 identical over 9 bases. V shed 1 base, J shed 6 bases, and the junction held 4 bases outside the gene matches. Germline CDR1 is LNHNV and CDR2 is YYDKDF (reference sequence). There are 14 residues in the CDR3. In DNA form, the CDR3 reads TGTGCCACCAGCAGAGGAGCGGGAGGCTCCGAGCAGTACTTC. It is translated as CATSRGAGGSEQYF.

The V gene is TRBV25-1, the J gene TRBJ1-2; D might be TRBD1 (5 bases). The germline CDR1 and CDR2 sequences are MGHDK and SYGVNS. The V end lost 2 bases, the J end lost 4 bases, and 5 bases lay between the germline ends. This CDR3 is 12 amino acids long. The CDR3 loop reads CASSEGAYGYTF. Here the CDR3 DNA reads TGTGCCAGCAGTGAAGGGGCCTATGGCTACACCTTC.